Described below is a single TCR beta chain sequence and its context. An input of roughly 0.45 to 1 ug of RNA was subjected to reverse transcription using random hexamers. Amplification of TCR beta CDR3 spanned 54 Vbeta and 13 Jbeta via immunoSEQ multiplex PCR. TCRdb recomputed calls from the immunoSEQ multiplex PCR reads with MiXCR, one row per CDR3 protein. The sample carries 70,000 or so distinct CDR3 sequences, about 95% recorded once. The CDR3 has 19 amino acids. V shed 3 bases and J 5 bases; nucleotides not matched to a gene: 15. This sample was taken from a study of CD8 T cells in Susac syndrome. The CD8+ and CD4+ T cells were negatively isolated, with the TEMRA cells enriched by FACS.

The sequenced sample was CD8+ T cells from PBMCs. The chain is built from TRBV12-3 or TRBV12-4 and TRBJ2-5; TRBD2 aligns across 13 bases. This clonotype originated in a human donor with multiple sclerosis. The chain's CDR3 is CASSFFGGMGLAGMETQYF. As DNA, the CDR3 is TGTGCCAGCAGTTTCTTTGGGGGGATGGGACTAGCGGGGATGGAGACCCAGTACTTC.